The 6 T cell receptor beta chains presented below share a single source sample, sequenced in a study of cytomegalovirus exposure and HLA in healthy donors. Researchers ran the PCR with 60 Vbeta and 13 Jbeta primers. Clones were sequenced by immunoSEQ multiplex PCR, and TCRdb holds only the in-frame ones, with some missing. The profile covers hundreds of thousands of clones, with approximately 90% appearing a single time and more than 2% taken by the ten largest. Source material: PBMCs. All receptors come from a woman in her late teens or twenties in good health and CMV-seronegative.

The chain uses TRBV2 and TRBJ2-7; 9 bases match TRBD1. Germline assignment: CDR1 SNHLY and CDR2 FYNNEI. The V gene end was trimmed by 6 bases and the J gene end by 5 bases; junction bases not matched to a gene: 11. The CDR3 runs 15 residues. CDR3 in DNA: TGTGCCAGCAGGGGAACAGGGGGCGCATACGACGAGCAGTACTTC. Translation: CASRGTGGAYDEQYF.

The chain employs TRBV2 and TRBJ1-2, with D possibly being TRBD1 (5 bases). Per the germline V gene, CDR1 is SNHLY and CDR2 is FYNNEI. The CDR3 has 10 amino acids. V lost 6 bases to trimming and J lost 8 bases, with 7 bases between them. The CDR3 reads CASRQEGYTF. DNA for the CDR3: TGTGCCAGCAGACAGGAGGGCTACACCTTC.

This clone is a singleton in its sample. This sequence joins TRBV9 and TRBJ2-7; a possible D gene is TRBD2 (5 bases). V lost 3 bases to trimming and J lost 2 bases, with 12 bases between them. Germline assignment: CDR1 SGDLS and CDR2 YYNGEE. CDR3 length: 14 amino acids. The CDR3: CASSAGIKAYEQYF. The DNA for the CDR3 is TGTGCCAGCAGCGCCGGGATAAAAGCCTACGAGCAGTACTTC.

This clone was seen a few times. The chain couples TRBV2 to TRBJ1-5; 7 bases fit TRBD1. The CDR3 consists of 14 residues. The germline gives CDR1 SNHLY, CDR2 FYNNEI. Germline trimming cut 4 bases from V and 4 bases from J; bases unmatched to any gene: 4. The CDR3 sequence is CASSGGQLNQPQHF. CDR3 nucleotide sequence: TGTGCCAGCAGTGGGGGACAGCTAAATCAGCCCCAGCATTTT.

The rearrangement links TRBV5-1 to TRBJ2-1, with 7 bases identical to TRBD2. The CDR3 is 15 amino acids. The V gene's germline CDR1 is SGHRS and CDR2 YFSETQ. After removal of 7 bases from V and 4 bases from J, the junction contained 11 bases not matched to a gene. CDR3 in DNA: TGCGCCAGCTCCGTGAGCGGGACGCCTTACAATGAGCAGTTCTTC. This sequence encodes CASSVSGTPYNEQFF.

The rearrangement joins TRBV9 to TRBJ1-1; D gene ambiguous. Germline lookup yields CDR1 SGDLS and CDR2 YYNGEE. The CDR3 is made up of 15 amino acids. Trimming took off 0 bases at V and 0 bases at J, with 9 bases between the two ends. CDR3 DNA sequence: TGTGCCAGCAGCGTAGGTAGCAGCATGAACACTGAAGCTTTCTTT. Translating gives CASSVGSSMNTEAFF.